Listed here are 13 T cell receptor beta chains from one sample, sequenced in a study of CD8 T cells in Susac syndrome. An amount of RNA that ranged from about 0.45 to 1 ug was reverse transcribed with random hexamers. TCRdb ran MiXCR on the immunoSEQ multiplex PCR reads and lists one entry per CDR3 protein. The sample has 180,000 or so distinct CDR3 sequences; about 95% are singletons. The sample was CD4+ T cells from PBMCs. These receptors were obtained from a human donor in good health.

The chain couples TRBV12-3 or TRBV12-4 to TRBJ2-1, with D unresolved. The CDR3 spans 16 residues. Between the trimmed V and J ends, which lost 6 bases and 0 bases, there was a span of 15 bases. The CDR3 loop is CASSRLQASSYNEQFF. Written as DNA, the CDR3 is TGTGCCAGCAGCCGCCTCCAGGCGAGCTCCTACAATGAGCAGTTCTTC.

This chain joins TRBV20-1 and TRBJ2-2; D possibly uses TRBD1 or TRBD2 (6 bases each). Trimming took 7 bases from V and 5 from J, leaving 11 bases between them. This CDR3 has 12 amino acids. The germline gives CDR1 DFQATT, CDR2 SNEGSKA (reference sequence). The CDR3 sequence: CSGQGRTGELFF. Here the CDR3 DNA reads TGCAGTGGCCAGGGGAGGACCGGGGAGCTGTTTTTT.

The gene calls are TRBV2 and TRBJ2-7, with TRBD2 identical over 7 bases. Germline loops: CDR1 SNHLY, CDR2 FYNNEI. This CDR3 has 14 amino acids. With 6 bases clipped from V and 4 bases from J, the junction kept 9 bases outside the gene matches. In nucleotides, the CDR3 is TGTGCCAGCAGAAGCGGGTGGGGGGGATACGAGCAGTACTTC. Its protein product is CASRSGWGGYEQYF.

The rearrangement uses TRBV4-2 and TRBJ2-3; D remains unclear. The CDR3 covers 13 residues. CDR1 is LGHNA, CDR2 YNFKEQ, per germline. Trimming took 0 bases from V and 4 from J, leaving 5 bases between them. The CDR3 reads CASSQDGADTQYF. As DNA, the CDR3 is TGTGCCAGCAGCCAAGATGGGGCAGATACGCAGTATTTT.

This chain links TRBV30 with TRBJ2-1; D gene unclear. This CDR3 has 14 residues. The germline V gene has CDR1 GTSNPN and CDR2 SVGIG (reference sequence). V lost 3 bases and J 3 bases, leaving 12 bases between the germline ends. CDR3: CAWSKTDRYNEQFF. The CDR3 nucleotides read TGTGCCTGGAGCAAAACGGATCGCTACAATGAGCAGTTCTTC.

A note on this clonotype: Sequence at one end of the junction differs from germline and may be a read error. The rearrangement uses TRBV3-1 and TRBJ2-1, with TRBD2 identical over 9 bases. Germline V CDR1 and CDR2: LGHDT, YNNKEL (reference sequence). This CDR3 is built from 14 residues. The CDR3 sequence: CASSQDRRTSGPLF. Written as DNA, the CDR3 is TGTGCCAGCAGCCAAGATCGCCGAACTAGCGGGCCGCTATTC.

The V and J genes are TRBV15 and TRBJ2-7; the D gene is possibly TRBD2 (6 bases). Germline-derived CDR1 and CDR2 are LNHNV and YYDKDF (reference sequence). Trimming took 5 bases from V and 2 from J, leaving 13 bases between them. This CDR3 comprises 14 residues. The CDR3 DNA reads TGTGCCACCAGCCCAGGAGGGAACCCCTACGAGCAGTACTTC. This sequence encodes CATSPGGNPYEQYF.

CDR3 DNA sequence: TGTGCCAGCAGGAGACAGTCCCCCTACGAGCAGTACTTC. Translation gives CASRRQSPYEQYF. The chain couples TRBV6-5 to TRBJ2-7; tentative D call: TRBD1 (5 bases). V shed 6 bases and J shed 2 bases, with 11 bases lying between them. CDR3 length: 13 amino acids. The germline gives CDR1 MNHEY, CDR2 SVGAGI.

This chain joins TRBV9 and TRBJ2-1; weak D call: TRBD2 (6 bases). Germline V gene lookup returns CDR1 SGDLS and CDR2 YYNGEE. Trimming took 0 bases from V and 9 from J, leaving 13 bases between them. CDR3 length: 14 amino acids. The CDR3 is CASSVEVAGSEQFF. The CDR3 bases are TGTGCCAGCAGCGTAGAAGTGGCGGGATCTGAGCAGTTCTTC.

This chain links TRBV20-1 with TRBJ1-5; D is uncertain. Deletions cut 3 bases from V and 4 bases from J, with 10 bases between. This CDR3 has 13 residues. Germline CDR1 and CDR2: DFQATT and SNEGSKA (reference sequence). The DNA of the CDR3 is TGCAGTGCTAGTCGGCTGGATAATCAGCCCCAGCATTTT. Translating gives CSASRLDNQPQHF.

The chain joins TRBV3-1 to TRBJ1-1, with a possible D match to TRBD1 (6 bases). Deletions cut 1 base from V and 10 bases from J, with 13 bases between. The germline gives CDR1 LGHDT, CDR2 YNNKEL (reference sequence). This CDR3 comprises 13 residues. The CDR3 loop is CASSQVGRGSAFF. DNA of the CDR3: TGTGCCAGCAGCCAAGTAGGCAGGGGATCAGCTTTCTTT.

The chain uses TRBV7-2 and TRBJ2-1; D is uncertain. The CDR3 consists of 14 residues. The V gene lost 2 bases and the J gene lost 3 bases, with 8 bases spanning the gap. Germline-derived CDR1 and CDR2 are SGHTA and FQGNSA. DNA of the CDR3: TGTGCCAGCAGCTTACTGGCCAGCTACAATGAGCAGTTCTTC. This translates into CASSLLASYNEQFF.

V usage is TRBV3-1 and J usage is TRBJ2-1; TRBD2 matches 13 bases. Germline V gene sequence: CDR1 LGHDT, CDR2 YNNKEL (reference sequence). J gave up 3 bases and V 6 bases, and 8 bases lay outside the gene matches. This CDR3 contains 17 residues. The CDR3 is CASSPGLAGDFYNEQFF. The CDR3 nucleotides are TGTGCCAGCAGTCCCGGACTAGCGGGAGACTTCTACAATGAGCAGTTCTTC.